The 9 T cell receptor beta chains presented below share a single source sample, sequenced in a study of neurological immune-mediated disorders. TCRdb itself ran the 5' RACE reads through MiXCR, one entry per CDR3 protein. Among around 66,000 distinct CDR3 sequences listed, roughly 5.6% were seen once. The specimen was PBMCs. The receptors were sampled from a woman in her twenties or thirties with multiple sclerosis.

This clonotype was seen ten or more times. The chain employs TRBV6-5 and TRBJ2-2, with TRBD2 as a possible D gene (5 bases). The CDR3 contains 14 residues. V was trimmed by 6 bases and J by 3 bases, leaving 11 bases between them. The germline CDR1 and CDR2 sequences are MNHEY and SVGAGI. CDR3 sequence (DNA): TGTGCCAGCAGAGTTCGGGGTGACACCGGGGAGCTGTTTTTT. It encodes CASRVRGDTGELFF.

V is TRBV7-9 and J is TRBJ2-5; the D gene is possibly TRBD1 (6 bases). The V gene's germline CDR1 is SEHNR and CDR2 FQNEAQ (reference sequence). V dropped 7 bases and J dropped 5 bases, with 17 bases sitting between them. CDR3 length: 14 residues. This chain's CDR3 is CASTTGIDRETQYF. CDR3 DNA sequence: TGTGCCAGCACTACAGGAATCGACAGGGAGACCCAGTACTTC.

This clonotype was counted ten times or more. The rearrangement joins TRBV12-3 or TRBV12-4 to TRBJ1-5; D is unresolved. V gave up 0 bases and J gave up 3 bases, with 6 bases separating them. CDR3 length equals 14 residues. Written as DNA, the CDR3 is TGTGCCAGCAGTTTAGCGACCACCAATCAGCCCCAGCATTTT. Its translation: CASSLATTNQPQHF.

This clonotype was counted at least ten times. The CDR3, as DNA: TGTGCCACCGGATCACTAGCGGGGGCTTTCAATGAGCAGTTCTTC. It specifies CATGSLAGAFNEQFF. This rearrangement joins TRBV15 to TRBJ2-1, with 11 bases identical to TRBD2. This CDR3 spans 15 amino acids. The germline gives CDR1 LNHNV, CDR2 YYDKDF (reference sequence). The J segment lost 6 bases and the V segment lost 8 bases, leaving 9 bases of the junction unmatched.

As regards this clonotype: A much larger clone lies a single base off, so this may be a read error. The chain carries TRBV10-1 and TRBJ2-3; D gene uncertain. The CDR3 is made up of 14 amino acids. V was cut by 3 bases and J by 2 bases, with 9 bases left in between. CDR1 is WNHNN and CDR2 is SYGVQD in the germline V gene (reference sequence). Here the CDR3 DNA reads TGCGCCAGCAGTGAAGGAAAAACCACAGATACGCAGTATTTT. Protein product: CASSEGKTTDTQYF.

The sample holds a few counts of this clonotype. The rearrangement joins TRBV20-1 to TRBJ1-2; D is undetermined. Between the trimmed V and J ends, which lost 3 bases and 4 bases, there was a span of 9 bases. CDR3 size: 12 residues. The V gene's germline CDR1 is DFQATT and CDR2 SNEGSKA (reference sequence). The CDR3 DNA reads TGCAGTGCTAGTGGCACTTTCTATGGCTACACCTTC. It is translated as CSASGTFYGYTF.

The chain uses TRBV5-6 and TRBJ2-5; TRBD2 agrees at 9 bases. This CDR3 has 16 amino acids. Germline CDR1 is SGHDT and CDR2 is YYEEEE. The J segment lost 4 bases and the V segment lost 4 bases, leaving 11 bases of the junction unmatched. The CDR3 sequence: CASSTLAAGGGETQYF. The CDR3 DNA reads as TGTGCCAGCAGCACCCTCGCGGCGGGGGGGGGAGAGACCCAGTACTTC.

This clonotype has more than one count but fewer than ten. The final CDR3 position lacks the conserved phenylalanine or tryptophan, pointing to a likely read error. The chain joins TRBV6-1 to TRBJ2-6; D tentatively fits TRBD1 or TRBD2 (5 bases each). The CDR3 runs to 18 residues. V was cut by 7 bases and J by 2 bases, with 21 bases left in between. From germline, CDR1 is MNHNS and CDR2 SASEGT. CDR3 DNA sequence: TGTGCCAGCATTTTCCTTGACGGGGACCTGGCTGGGGCCAACGTCCTGACTATC. The encoded protein is CASIFLDGDLAGANVLTI.

The table lists this clonotype with many counts. The chain is built from TRBV20-1 and TRBJ2-5; D remains ambiguous. Germline V CDR1 and CDR2: DFQATT, SNEGSKA (reference sequence). Trimming removed 4 bases from V and 5 bases from J, with 17 bases in between. The length of the CDR3 is 14 residues. CDR3 coding DNA: TGCAGTGCTACCCCGTTAGTCTTTGACGAGACCCAGTACTTC. The encoded protein is CSATPLVFDETQYF.